This T cell receptor (beta chain) is drawn from a study of OX40 agonist ivuxolimab in advanced cancers. On the study more broadly: Patients received the agonistic anti-OX40 (CD134) antibody ivuxolimab. Partial responses occurred in three patients (one hepatocellular carcinoma, two cutaneous melanoma).

Blood sampling took place at baseline, cycle 4 day 1, and cycle 7 day 1. Libraries were prepared by immunoSEQ multiplex PCR; TCRdb keeps only in-frame clonotypes and omits some of them. The sample comprises about 63,000 clones, roughly nine tenths of which are singletons, and about 4% rests with the top ten. The CDR3 has 14 residues. V shed 1 base and J shed 4 bases, with 11 bases lying between them. Germline CDR1 and CDR2: SGHTA and FQGNSA. The V and J genes are TRBV7-2 and TRBJ2-7; D not resolved. The sequence derives from an adult with an advanced solid tumor such as melanoma, head and neck, liver or kidney cancer. The sequencing used CD4+ or CD8+ T cells sorted from blood, collected in a trial of the OX40 agonist ivuxolimab. CDR3 in DNA: TGTGCCAGCAGCTTAGGGGTCAAACCTTACGAGCAGTACTTC. Translated: CASSLGVKPYEQYF.